This T cell receptor (beta chain) was sequenced in a study of T cells in Graves' hyperthyroidism and ophthalmopathy. Ophthalmopathy cases scored 3 or more on the Clinical Activity Score and 4 or more on NOSPECS grade, with duration below 3 months. A patient was excluded if there was uncontrolled infection, other autoimmune disease, pregnancy or lactation. Clinical symptoms, serum thyroxine and TRAb, thyroid ultrasound and orbital computed tomography were used for the diagnoses. The V gene's germline CDR1 is LNHDA and CDR2 SQIVND (reference sequence). The ends lost 7 bases at V and 6 bases at J; junction bases unmatched: 11. The CDR3 runs to 15 residues. Study observations and caveats: A 13 V-J model separated ophthalmopathy from stable hyperthyroidism.

For this clonotype: Its antigen is unidentified.

There were TCR beta CDR3 regions amplified from RNA transcripts. The HTBI primer set drove a first-round RT-PCR of the TCR CDR3. TCRdb fed the multiplex PCR reads into MiXCR, producing one record per CDR3 protein. This table has approximately 490,000 distinct CDR3 sequences, 20% to 25% appearing once. The V gene is TRBV19, the J gene TRBJ2-2; TRBD1 agrees at 7 bases. This TCR derives from a woman between 65 and 79 years old with Graves' ophthalmopathy. Sequencing was carried out using blood. The CDR3 loop is CASITTGASPGELFF. The CDR3 nucleotides are TGTGCCAGTATAACCACAGGGGCGAGCCCCGGGGAGCTGTTTTTT.